This TCR beta chain was obtained from a study of blood T cell repertoires in COVID-19. Background on the study: Acute and convalescent COVID-19 specimens originated in the United States, Italy and Spain. T cells, B-cell-depleted T cells, or PBMCs provided the cDNA or gDNA that served as material.

As originally analysed: Nucleated cell counts were estimated from reference gene primer amplification. The data were produced by immunoSEQ multiplex PCR, yet TCRdb's version contains in-frame clones alone and is incomplete. For V, J and clone size, that table is used; D and trimming come from the DNA. This sample has 130,000 or so clones; 84% occur once, and the top ten carry about a sixth. The CDR3 is made up of 14 amino acids. The ends were cut back, 0 bases at V and 9 bases at J, with 13 bases in the middle. The V gene's germline CDR1 is SGDLS and CDR2 YYNGEE. The clonotype was recovered from a woman of 80 years or more with acute or convalescent COVID-19. Material: peripheral blood. The J gene is TRBJ2-1, the V gene TRBV9, with TRBD2 as a possible D gene (6 bases). DNA for the CDR3: TGTGCCAGCAGCGTAGCACCAGCCGGGAGTGAGCAGTTCTTC. It codes for CASSVAPAGSEQFF.